The clone carrying this TCR beta chain appeared many times. The germline V and J ends were trimmed by 2 bases and 10 bases, with 18 bases remaining between them. The CDR3 contains 15 residues. Germline CDR1 is MNHEY and CDR2 is SMNVEV (reference sequence). The sample comes from a study of spatial heterogeneity in lung cancer. Time point of the sample: sample taken at primary tumor resection. MiXCR was run by TCRdb on the 5' RACE reads, yielding one entry per CDR3 protein. The sample lists approximately 40,000 distinct CDR3 sequences; more than 7% were seen once. The sequence was collected from a female donor with early-stage non-small cell lung cancer. Sequenced material: PBMCs, taken at surgery. The rearrangement uses TRBV27 and TRBJ2-1; perhaps TRBD2 as D (6 bases). CDR3 in amino acids: CASSLDGREWMEQFF. The CDR3 coding sequence is TGTGCCAGCAGTTTAGACGGACGGGAGTGGATGGAGCAGTTCTTC.